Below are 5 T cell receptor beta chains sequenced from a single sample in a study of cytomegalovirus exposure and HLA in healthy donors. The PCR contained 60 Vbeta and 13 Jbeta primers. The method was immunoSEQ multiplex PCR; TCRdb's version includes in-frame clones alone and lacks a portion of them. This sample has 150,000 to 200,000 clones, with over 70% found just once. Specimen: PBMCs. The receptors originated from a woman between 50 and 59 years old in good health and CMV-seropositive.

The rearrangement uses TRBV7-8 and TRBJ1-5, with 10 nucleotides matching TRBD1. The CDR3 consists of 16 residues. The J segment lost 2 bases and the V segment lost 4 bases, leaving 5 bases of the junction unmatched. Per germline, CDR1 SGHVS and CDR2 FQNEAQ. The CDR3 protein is CASSSSGTGGNQPQHF. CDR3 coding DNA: TGTGCCAGCAGCTCATCCGGGACAGGGGGCAATCAGCCCCAGCATTTT.

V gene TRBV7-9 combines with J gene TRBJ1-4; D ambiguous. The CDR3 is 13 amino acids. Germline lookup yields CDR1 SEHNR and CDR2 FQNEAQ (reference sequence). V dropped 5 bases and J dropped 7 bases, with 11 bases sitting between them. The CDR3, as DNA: TGTGCCAGCAGCCCCGATTCGAGTGAAAAACTGTTTTTT. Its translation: CASSPDSSEKLFF.

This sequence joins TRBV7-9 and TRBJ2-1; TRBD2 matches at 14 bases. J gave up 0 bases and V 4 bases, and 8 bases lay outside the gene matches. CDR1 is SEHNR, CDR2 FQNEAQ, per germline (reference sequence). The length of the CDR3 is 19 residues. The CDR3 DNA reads TGTGCCAGCAGCTCTGGACTAGCGGGGGGCACTGTCTCCTACAATGAGCAGTTCTTC. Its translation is CASSSGLAGGTVSYNEQFF.

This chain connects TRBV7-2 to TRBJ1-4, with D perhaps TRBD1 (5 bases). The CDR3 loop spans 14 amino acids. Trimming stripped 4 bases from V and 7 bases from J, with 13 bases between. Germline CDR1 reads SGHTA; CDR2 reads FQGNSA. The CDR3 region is CASSSEVGGEKLFF. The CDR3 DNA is TGTGCCAGCAGCTCCGAAGTGGGGGGTGAAAAACTGTTTTTT.

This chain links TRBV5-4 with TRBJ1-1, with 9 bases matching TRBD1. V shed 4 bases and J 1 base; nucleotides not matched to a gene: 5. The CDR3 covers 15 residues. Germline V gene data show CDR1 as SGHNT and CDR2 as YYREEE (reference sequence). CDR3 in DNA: TGTGCCAGCAGCCCGGACAGGGGACCGAACACTGAAGCTTTCTTT. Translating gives CASSPDRGPNTEAFF.